This T cell receptor (beta chain) was captured in a study of breast tumors, draining lymph nodes, adjacent tissues. Study-wide findings and caveats: The lymph node origin of tumor T cells was framed as consistent with a hypothesis, not demonstrated. Compared with lymph nodes, tumors were less diverse; compared with nontumor tissue, more. Luminal-like breast cancer showed significantly greater tumor-nontumor repertoire similarity than basal-like breast cancer did. Findings are consistent with lymph node origin and intratumoral expansion of most tumor T cells.

As for this clonotype: The target antigen is unknown. This sequence may be a read error, since a much larger clone differs from it by one base.

Samples came from axillary lymph nodes draining the breast cancer. CDR3 length: 15 residues. Germline CDR1 reads SGHRS; CDR2 reads YFSETQ. In TCRdb, the multiplex PCR reads were re-called with MiXCR into one record per CDR3 protein. The sample has some 120,000 distinct CDR3 sequences; about 20% are singletons. Sequencing used axillary lymph node tissue. This TCR derives from a female donor with breast cancer. Some clones in this sample may be carry-over from other donors' samples. The V and J genes are TRBV5-1 and TRBJ2-3; a weak D match, TRBD2 (5 bases). CDR3 protein: CASSLNVGVTDPQYF. In DNA, the CDR3 is TGCGCCAGCAGCTTGAATGTGGGAGTTACAGATCCGCAGTATTTT. Full variable domain (rest looked up from reference TRBV5-1 and TRBJ2-3): KAGVTQTPRYLIKTRGQQVTLSCSPISGHRSVSWYQQTPGQGLQFLFEYFSETQRNKGNFPGRFSGRQFSNSRSEMNVSTLELGDSALYLCASSLNVGVTDPQYFGPGTRLTVL.